This T cell receptor (beta chain) was identified during a study of shared T cell receptors in the human thymus. Details on this clone: This sample includes further DNA sequences coding for the same CDR3.

There are 15 residues in the CDR3. Germline CDR1 GTSNPN, CDR2 SVGIG (reference sequence). Trimming left V 4 bases short and J 2 bases short, with 15 bases between. The repertoire was sequenced with immunoSEQ multiplex PCR; TCRdb's copy has only in-frame clones and lacks some. In the table there are about 730,000 clones, approximately 85% of which are singletons. These data were also filed under a second study, of human thymus T cells. That work adds: Thymus pieces cut out during corrective heart surgery were the tissue that was used.

The sequenced material came from thymocytes. This TCR was recovered from a girl under two years old with a congenital heart defect. The rearrangement joins TRBV30 to TRBJ1-5; a possible D gene is TRBD1 (5 bases). CDR3 sequence reads: CAWTPRETGNQPQHF. CDR3 nucleotide sequence: TGTGCCTGGACCCCTCGGGAGACAGGCAATCAGCCCCAGCATTTT. The full variable domain, completed using reference TRBV30 and TRBJ1-5, is SQTIHQWPATLVQPVGSPLSLECTVEGTSNPNLYWYRQAAGRGLQLLFYSVGIGQISSEVPQNLSASRPQDRQFILSSKKLLLSDSGFYLCAWTPRETGNQPQHFGDGTRLSIL.